Listed below are T cell receptor beta chains from one sample, sequenced in a study of cytomegalovirus exposure and HLA in healthy donors. TCRdb's copy holds only in-frame clones and misses some; the assay was immunoSEQ multiplex PCR. The data show 150,000 to 200,000 clones, with 75% to 90% seen just once and 6.3% held by the top ten. The sample comprised PBMCs. The receptors were gathered from a man aged 35 to 55 in good health and CMV-seropositive. The CDR3 runs from the conserved cysteine through the conserved F or W. A D gene is named only where the DNA matches it firmly. Clone sizes are given selectively: once, few, many, or a class where the clone is expanded.

J gene: TRBJ2-2; V gene: TRBV7-9; clone size: -; D gene: -; CDR3 protein: CASRSGVANTGELFF; CDR3 DNA: TGTGCCAGCAGATCGGGTGTAGCGAACACCGGGGAGCTGTTTTTT
J gene: TRBJ2-7; V gene: TRBV6-1; clone size: -; D gene: -; CDR3 protein: CASSASAYEQYF; CDR3 DNA: TGTGCCAGCAGTGCTAGCGCCTACGAGCAGTACTTC
J gene: TRBJ1-2; V gene: TRBV9; clone size: -; D gene: -; CDR3 protein: CASSVVAGKGYTF; CDR3 DNA: TGTGCCAGCAGCGTAGTGGCAGGGAAGGGCTACACCTTC
J gene: TRBJ1-4; V gene: TRBV21-1; clone size: -; D gene: -; CDR3 protein: CASSKARLGDRNGNEKLFF; CDR3 DNA: TGTGCCAGCAGCAAAGCTCGTCTTGGGGACAGGAACGGGAATGAAAAACTGTTTTTT
J gene: TRBJ2-1; V gene: TRBV7-7; clone size: -; D gene: TRBD2; CDR3 protein: CASSPKLGGGGVYNEQFF; CDR3 DNA: TGTGCTAGCAGCCCTAAGCTAGGTGGCGGGGGGGTCTACAATGAGCAGTTCTTC
J gene: TRBJ2-3; V gene: TRBV9; clone size: -; D gene: TRBD2; CDR3 protein: CASSRGSSGVTDTQYF; CDR3 DNA: TGTGCCAGCAGCAGAGGCAGTAGCGGGGTGACAGATACGCAGTATTTT
J gene: TRBJ2-7; V gene: TRBV20-1; clone size: few; D gene: -; CDR3 protein: CSATRTELQYF; CDR3 DNA: TGCAGTGCTACGCGGACAGAGCTGCAGTACTTC
J gene: TRBJ1-2; V gene: TRBV25-1; clone size: -; D gene: -; CDR3 protein: CASSDAGRHGYTF; CDR3 DNA: TGTGCCAGCAGTGATGCAGGGAGGCATGGCTACACCTTC
J gene: TRBJ2-1; V gene: TRBV27; clone size: -; D gene: TRBD1; CDR3 protein: CASRRGTGAYNEQFF; CDR3 DNA: TGTGCCAGCAGGCGAGGGACAGGTGCCTACAATGAGCAGTTCTTC
J gene: TRBJ1-2; V gene: TRBV2; clone size: once; D gene: -; CDR3 protein: CASTTTFGGYGYTF; CDR3 DNA: TGTGCCAGCACCACGACGTTTGGGGGCTACGGCTACACCTTC
J gene: TRBJ1-2; V gene: TRBV9; clone size: few; D gene: TRBD1; CDR3 protein: CASSVTGTGEPYGYTF; CDR3 DNA: TGTGCCAGCAGCGTAACCGGGACAGGGGAACCCTATGGCTACACCTTC
J gene: TRBJ1-2; V gene: TRBV2; clone size: once; D gene: -; CDR3 protein: CASSGSSGEIRGYTF; CDR3 DNA: TGTGCCAGCAGTGGGTCGTCAGGCGAAATCCGGGGCTACACCTTC
J gene: TRBJ2-1; V gene: TRBV6-1; clone size: -; D gene: -; CDR3 protein: CASRGAGNSYNEQFF; CDR3 DNA: TGTGCCAGCAGGGGCGCAGGGAACTCCTACAATGAGCAGTTCTTC
J gene: TRBJ1-2; V gene: TRBV15; clone size: -; D gene: TRBD1; CDR3 protein: CATSRSTGGKGYTF; CDR3 DNA: TGTGCCACCAGCAGAAGTACAGGGGGTAAGGGCTACACCTTC
J gene: TRBJ1-3; V gene: TRBV9; clone size: -; D gene: -; CDR3 protein: CANSSRTASSGNTIYF; CDR3 DNA: TGTGCCAACAGCTCCCGGACAGCGAGCTCTGGAAACACCATATATTTT
J gene: TRBJ1-2; V gene: TRBV7-3; clone size: -; D gene: -; CDR3 protein: CASSLGGRRGDGYTF; CDR3 DNA: TGTGCCAGCAGTTTGGGGGGGAGGCGTGGTGATGGCTACACCTTC
J gene: TRBJ2-3; V gene: TRBV7-2; clone size: -; D gene: -; CDR3 protein: CASSLTGSTDTQYF; CDR3 DNA: TGTGCCAGCAGCTTAACAGGTTCCACAGATACGCAGTATTTT
J gene: TRBJ2-7; V gene: TRBV29-1; clone size: -; D gene: -; CDR3 protein: CSFIRGSYEQYF; CDR3 DNA: TGCAGCTTCATACGGGGTTCCTACGAGCAGTACTTC
J gene: TRBJ2-7; V gene: TRBV9; clone size: -; D gene: TRBD1; CDR3 protein: CASSVTTGGTYEQYF; CDR3 DNA: TGTGCCAGCAGCGTAACCACAGGGGGGACCTACGAGCAGTACTTC
J gene: TRBJ1-4; V gene: TRBV7-9; clone size: -; D gene: TRBD1; CDR3 protein: CASSLAGDSRDEKLFF; CDR3 DNA: TGTGCCAGCAGCTTAGCGGGGGACAGTAGAGATGAAAAACTGTTTTTT
J gene: TRBJ1-2; V gene: TRBV9; clone size: -; D gene: -; CDR3 protein: CASSVVAYGYTF; CDR3 DNA: TGTGCCAGCAGCGTAGTAGCCTATGGCTACACCTTC
J gene: TRBJ2-1; V gene: TRBV9; clone size: -; D gene: -; CDR3 protein: CASSVGQVYNEQFF; CDR3 DNA: TGTGCCAGCAGCGTAGGACAGGTCTACAATGAGCAGTTCTTC
J gene: TRBJ2-3; V gene: TRBV9; clone size: -; D gene: -; CDR3 protein: CASSVGLAQADTQYF; CDR3 DNA: TGTGCCAGCAGCGTAGGGCTAGCTCAGGCAGATACGCAGTATTTT